This entry concerns a single TCR beta chain. Its antigen is unidentified. Using its own MiXCR run on the 5' RACE reads, TCRdb lists one record per CDR3 protein. This sample carries 150,000 or so distinct CDR3 sequences, 25% to 35% of them seen once, and the ten largest clones take around 6%. Per germline, CDR1 MGHRA and CDR2 YSYEKL. This CDR3 contains 16 residues. Trimming took 1 base from V and 9 from J, leaving 19 bases between them. These data originate in a study of CD8 T cells in ankylosing spondylitis. Study results and limitations: Matched ankylosing spondylitis synovial fluid reportedly contained a significantly enriched population of disease-linked clones.

This sequence originates from a male donor with ankylosing spondylitis. Sequenced: synovial fluid, either unsorted or a sorted T cell fraction (not recorded which). The chain is built from TRBV4-1 and TRBJ2-1; D uncertain. CDR3 loop: CASSQANLVTVGEQFF. CDR3 nucleotide sequence: TGCGCCAGCAGCCAAGCGAATCTGGTAACTGTGGGTGAGCAGTTCTTC.